One sample yielded the 14 T cell receptor beta chains listed below, sequenced in a study of response to subunit inactivated influenza vaccine. MiXCR, run by TCRdb on the RT-PCR reads, gives a single entry per CDR3 protein. The sample comprises 860,000 or so distinct CDR3 sequences, 21% of which are singletons, and roughly a tenth rests with the top ten. Sample: PBMCs from blood, taken 5 days after vaccination. These TCRs come from a man aged 50-59 years who received an inactivated influenza vaccine.

This clonotype was detected only a few times. Written as DNA, the CDR3 is TGTGCCATCGCGAAGAGTAAGCAAGAGACCCAGTACTTC. Translated, it gives CAIAKSKQETQYF. The chain uses TRBV10-3 and TRBJ2-5, with D hard to call. The CDR3 sequence is 13 residues long. In germline, CDR1 is ENHRY, CDR2 SYGVKD. V dropped 8 bases and J dropped 2 bases, with 12 bases sitting between them.

The chain couples TRBV7-9 to TRBJ2-1, with 13 bases aligning to TRBD2. CDR3 length: 15 amino acids. Germline assignment: CDR1 SEHNR and CDR2 FQNEAQ (reference sequence). Losses at the gene ends were 5 bases for V and 9 bases for J; bases not matched to a gene: 7. The CDR3, as DNA: TGTGCCAGCAGCCATACTAGCGGGGGGGCCAGTGAGCAGTTCTTC. Amino acids: CASSHTSGGASEQFF.

This clonotype was observed at least ten times. CDR3 DNA sequence: TGTGCCAGCAGCGAGGGGGAGACCCAGTACTTC. This gives the protein CASSEGETQYF. This rearrangement joins TRBV6-5 to TRBJ2-5; D is possibly TRBD1 or TRBD2 (5 bases each). Germline CDR1 and CDR2: MNHEY and SVGAGI. The CDR3 runs 11 residues. V was cut by 6 bases and J by 5 bases, with 7 bases left in between.

The genes are TRBV20-1 and TRBJ1-1; D possibly corresponds to TRBD1 (6 bases). V was pared by 3 bases and J by 2 bases, with 19 bases between. Per the germline V gene, CDR1 is DFQATT and CDR2 is SNEGSKA (reference sequence). CDR3 size: 16 residues. The DNA of the CDR3 is TGCAGTGCTAGGGGAATCCCGGGACAACCTAACACTGAAGCTTTCTTT. Translated: CSARGIPGQPNTEAFF.

This clonotype has more than one count but fewer than ten. The chain combines TRBV12-3 or TRBV12-4 with TRBJ1-1; a possible D gene is TRBD1 (6 bases). V lost 2 bases to trimming and J lost 6 bases, with 16 bases between them. The CDR3 spans 15 residues. The CDR3: CASSLSPGASSEAFF. The CDR3 nucleotides are TGTGCCAGCAGTTTAAGTCCAGGGGCTAGCTCTGAAGCTTTCTTT.

Only a few counts were recorded for this clonotype. This chain joins TRBV6-1 and TRBJ2-3; D not resolved. Germline lookup yields CDR1 MNHNS and CDR2 SASEGT. The germline V and J ends were trimmed by 8 bases and 0 bases, with 15 bases remaining between them. This CDR3 has 15 amino acids. The CDR3 DNA reads as TGTGCCAGCTCCTGGGCGGCAGGAAGCACAGATACGCAGTATTTT. Its translation: CASSWAAGSTDTQYF.

This clonotype showed up just a few times. J is TRBJ1-2 and V is TRBV12-3 or TRBV12-4; 8 bases map to TRBD1. V gave up 2 bases and J gave up 7 bases; unmatched junction bases: 12. The CDR3 spans 16 residues. The chain's CDR3 is CASSLHGQGASLGYTF. As DNA, the CDR3 is TGTGCCAGCAGTTTACATGGGCAGGGGGCTTCTCTTGGCTACACCTTC.

The table lists this clonotype with a few counts. The rearrangement links TRBV5-6 to TRBJ2-7; D remains ambiguous. This CDR3 has 14 amino acids. Trimming took off 1 base at V and 2 bases at J, with 10 bases between the two ends. CDR1 is SGHDT and CDR2 is YYEEEE in the germline V gene. DNA for the CDR3: TGTGCCAGCAGCTTGCAAGGGATTCCCTACGAGCAGTACTTC. Translation gives CASSLQGIPYEQYF.

The chain joins TRBV4-3 to TRBJ2-7; D not resolved. V lost 2 bases and J lost 0, with 11 bases in between. Per germline, CDR1 LGHNA and CDR2 YSLEER. This CDR3 comprises 15 residues. CDR3 protein: CASSQRKGSSYEQYF. The CDR3 DNA is TGCGCCAGCAGCCAAAGAAAGGGAAGCTCCTACGAGCAGTACTTC.

This clonotype was picked up a small number of times. The rearrangement joins TRBV10-3 to TRBJ1-1, with D perhaps matching TRBD1 (5 bases). Germline CDR1 reads ENHRY; CDR2 reads SYGVKD. The CDR3 is made up of 13 amino acids. Trimming shortened V by 10 bases and J by 0 bases, and 12 bases separated the two germline ends. This chain's CDR3 is CATRRGLNTEAFF. DNA of the CDR3: TGTGCCACCCGAAGGGGCCTGAACACTGAAGCTTTCTTT.

The chain uses TRBV4-3 and TRBJ2-2, with a tentative D call TRBD1 (5 bases). There are 15 residues in the CDR3. Germline CDR1 and CDR2: LGHNA and YSLEER. Trimming pared 0 bases from V and 7 bases from J, leaving 12 bases between. The CDR3 reads CASSQDRQGDGELFF. CDR3 DNA sequence: TGCGCCAGCAGCCAAGATCGCCAGGGTGACGGGGAGCTGTTTTTT.

This rearrangement joins TRBV15 to TRBJ2-6; TRBD2 agrees at 8 bases. Germline CDR1 is LNHNV and CDR2 is YYDKDF (reference sequence). The length of the CDR3 is 16 residues. V lost 3 bases, J lost 4 bases, and 5 bases stayed unmatched. As DNA, the CDR3 is TGTGCCACCAGCAGCGGGGGGGCGAGAGGGGCCAACGTCCTGACTTTC. This encodes CATSSGGARGANVLTF.

This chain links TRBV30 with TRBJ2-7; 10 bases are shared with TRBD2. V was clipped by 4 bases and J by 3 bases; unmatched bases: 3. The CDR3 sequence is 13 residues long. Per germline, CDR1 GTSNPN and CDR2 SVGIG (reference sequence). The CDR3 region has the DNA TGTGCCTGGACTAGCGGGGGCCGCTACGAGCAGTACTTC. Protein sequence: CAWTSGGRYEQYF. The complete variable domain, with remaining parts taken from reference TRBV30 and TRBJ2-7, reads SQTIHQWPATLVQPVGSPLSLECTVEGTSNPNLYWYRQAAGRGLQLLFYSVGIGQISSEVPQNLSASRPQDRQFILSSKKLLLSDSGFYLCAWTSGGRYEQYFGPGTRLTVT.

This clonotype was seen only a few times. This chain links TRBV29-1 with TRBJ2-1, with 7 bases lining up with TRBD2. Germline lookup yields CDR1 SQVTM and CDR2 ANQGSEA. This CDR3 comprises 15 residues. V was clipped by 7 bases and J by 3 bases; unmatched bases: 12. CDR3 in DNA: TGCAGCGCCGACCTGCGGGAGTCTAACTACAATGAGCAGTTCTTC. This encodes CSADLRESNYNEQFF.